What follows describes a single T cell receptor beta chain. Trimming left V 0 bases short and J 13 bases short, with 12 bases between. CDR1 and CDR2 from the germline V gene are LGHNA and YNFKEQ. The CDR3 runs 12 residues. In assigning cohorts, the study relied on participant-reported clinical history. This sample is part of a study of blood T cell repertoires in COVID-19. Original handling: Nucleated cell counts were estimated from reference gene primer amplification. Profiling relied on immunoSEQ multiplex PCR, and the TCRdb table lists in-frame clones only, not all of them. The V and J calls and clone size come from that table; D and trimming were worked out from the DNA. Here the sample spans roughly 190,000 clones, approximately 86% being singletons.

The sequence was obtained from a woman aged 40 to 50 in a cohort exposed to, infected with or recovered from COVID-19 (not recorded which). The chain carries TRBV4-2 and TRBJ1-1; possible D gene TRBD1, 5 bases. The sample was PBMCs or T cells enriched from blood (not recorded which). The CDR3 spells CASSQDGIGGFF. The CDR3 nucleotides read TGTGCCAGCAGCCAAGATGGAATCGGGGGTTTCTTT.